This entry lists 20 T cell receptor beta chains sequenced from one sample in a study of CD8 T cells in ankylosing spondylitis. In TCRdb, the 5' RACE reads were re-called with MiXCR into one record per CDR3 protein. The sample records tens of thousands of distinct CDR3 sequences, roughly 27% being singletons. Sequencing used blood, either unsorted or a sorted T cell fraction (not recorded which). These TCRs come from a male donor with ankylosing spondylitis or in good health (not recorded which).

The chain links TRBV7-2 to TRBJ2-6; tentatively, D is TRBD1 (5 bases). Germline V gene data show CDR1 as SGHTA and CDR2 as FQGNSA. V dropped 4 bases and J dropped 2 bases, with 9 bases sitting between them. The CDR3 loop spans 15 amino acids. The CDR3 spells CASSSGSPGANVLTF. CDR3 bases: TGTGCCAGCAGCTCAGGGTCGCCTGGGGCCAACGTCCTGACTTTC. Full variable domain (remainder filled in from reference TRBV7-2 and TRBJ2-6): GAGVSQSPSNKVTEKGKDVELRCDPISGHTALYWYRQSLGQGLEFLIYFQGNSAPDKSGLPSDRFSAERTGGSVSTLTIQRTQQEDSAVYLCASSSGSPGANVLTFGAGSRLTVL.

This chain joins TRBV7-3 and TRBJ2-3; the D call may be TRBD1 or TRBD2 (5 bases each). Germline lookup yields CDR1 SGHTA and CDR2 FQGTGA. V lost 5 bases, J lost 4 bases, and 13 bases lay in between. This CDR3 spans 14 amino acids. The CDR3 DNA reads TGTGCCAGCAGCCCCTCGAGGGGTTCAGATACGCAGTATTTT. Translated, it gives CASSPSRGSDTQYF.

The sample holds a few counts of this clonotype. This chain uses TRBV29-1 with TRBJ2-5, with 10 bases identical to TRBD1. After removal of 4 bases from V and 6 bases from J, the junction contained 5 bases not matched to a gene. Germline lookup yields CDR1 SQVTM and CDR2 ANQGSEA. The CDR3 runs to 13 residues. Here the CDR3 DNA reads TGCAGCGTTGGGGGACAGGGGTCACAGACCCAGTACTTC. It is translated as CSVGGQGSQTQYF.

There are a few counts of this clonotype. This sequence joins TRBV2 and TRBJ2-5; TRBD1 matches at 8 bases. The CDR3 length is 13 residues. After removal of 5 bases from V and 3 bases from J, the junction contained 2 bases not matched to a gene. Germline V gene sequence: CDR1 SNHLY, CDR2 FYNNEI. CDR3 loop: CASSRTGKETQYF. CDR3 nucleotides: TGTGCCAGCAGTCGGACAGGGAAAGAGACCCAGTACTTC.

The genes are TRBV27 and TRBJ2-2; D gene ambiguous. Germline V CDR1 and CDR2: MNHEY, SMNVEV (reference sequence). CDR3 length equals 14 residues. Trimming shortened V by 3 bases and J by 3 bases, and 8 bases separated the two germline ends. Here the CDR3 reads CASSFGPYTGELFF. The DNA for the CDR3 is TGTGCCAGCAGTTTCGGACCTTACACCGGGGAGCTGTTTTTT.

The V call is TRBV29-1, the J call TRBJ2-2, with D possibly being TRBD2 (6 bases). Germline V lookup: CDR1 SQVTM, CDR2 ANQGSEA. The CDR3 totals 14 residues. Trimming pared 6 bases from V and 0 bases from J, leaving 11 bases between. CDR3 region: CSVIGSANTGELFF. The CDR3 nucleotides are TGCAGCGTCATCGGGAGCGCGAACACCGGGGAGCTGTTTTTT.

The table lists this clonotype with a few counts. V gene TRBV29-1 combines with J gene TRBJ1-3; D is undetermined. V shed 4 bases and J shed 4 bases, with 8 bases lying between them. Germline V gene lookup returns CDR1 SQVTM and CDR2 ANQGSEA. The CDR3 has 12 amino acids. The CDR3 region is CSVGDGGNTIYF. CDR3 coding DNA: TGCAGCGTTGGCGACGGCGGAAACACCATATATTTT. Filled out from reference TRBV29-1 and TRBJ1-3, the complete variable domain reads SAVISQKPSRDICQRGTSLTIQCQVDSQVTMMFWYRQQPGQSLTLIATANQGSEATYESGFVIDKFPISRPNLTFSTLTVSNMSPEDSSIYLCSVGDGGNTIYFGEGSWLTVV.

In its sample, this clonotype was seen many times. The chain recombines TRBV5-6 with TRBJ1-3, with D uncertain. Trimming left V 0 bases short and J 0 bases short, with 10 bases between. CDR3 length equals 16 residues. Looked up from germline, CDR1 is SGHDT and CDR2 is YYEEEE. CDR3 bases: TGTGCCAGCAGCTTGGTCAGGACCGACTCTGGAAACACCATATATTTT. Protein sequence: CASSLVRTDSGNTIYF.

This clonotype was seen a few times. V and J are TRBV5-5 and TRBJ2-5; 7 bases match TRBD1. The junction had 5 bases not matched to a gene; V was cut back by 1 base and J by 2 bases. Germline V lookup: CDR1 SGHKS, CDR2 YYEKEE (reference sequence). The CDR3 extends over 15 amino acids. CDR3 nucleotides: TGTGCCAGCAGCTTGATCTCAGGGGGTCAAGAGACCCAGTACTTC. It codes for CASSLISGGQETQYF.

The table lists this clonotype with a few counts. J is TRBJ2-2 and V is TRBV7-2, with a weak D call TRBD1 (6 bases). Trimming took 5 bases from V and 7 from J, leaving 17 bases between them. From germline, CDR1 is SGHTA and CDR2 FQGNSA. This CDR3 is built from 15 residues. This chain's CDR3 is CASSTMGQAGGELFF. For the CDR3, the DNA is TGTGCCAGCAGCACGATGGGACAAGCTGGCGGGGAGCTGTTTTTT.

This clonotype was counted between two and nine times. The chain recombines TRBV18 with TRBJ2-3; D perhaps matches TRBD1 (5 bases). Trimming cost V 5 bases and J 2 bases, with 11 bases left between them. Per the germline V gene, CDR1 is KGHSH and CDR2 is LQKENI. This CDR3 spans 14 amino acids. CDR3 DNA: TGTGCCAGCTCAATAGGGGCCTTCACAGATACGCAGTATTTT. This encodes CASSIGAFTDTQYF.

This clonotype was detected only a few times. This sequence joins TRBV18 and TRBJ2-2; 8 nucleotides align to TRBD2. Germline assignment: CDR1 KGHSH and CDR2 LQKENI. After removal of 0 bases from V and 0 bases from J, the junction contained 0 bases not matched to a gene. The CDR3 length is 16 residues. CDR3 protein: CASSPPGLANTGELFF. CDR3 nucleotides: TGTGCCAGCTCACCACCGGGACTAGCGAACACCGGGGAGCTGTTTTTT. The variable domain in full, completed from reference TRBV18 and TRBJ2-2, reads NAGVMQNPRHLVRRRGQEARLRCSPMKGHSHVYWYRQLPEEGLKFMVYLQKENIIDESGMPKERFSAEFPKEGPSILRIQQVVRGDSAAYFCASSPPGLANTGELFFGEGSRLTVL.

The chain carries TRBV7-8 and TRBJ1-5; D is unclear. Germline-derived CDR1 and CDR2 are SGHVS and FQNEAQ. Deletions cut 5 bases from V and 5 bases from J, with 10 bases between. The CDR3 consists of 13 residues. DNA of the CDR3: TGTGCCAGCAGCGTCGAATCGGATCAGCCCCAGCATTTT. It specifies CASSVESDQPQHF. The variable domain in full, completed from reference TRBV7-8 and TRBJ1-5, reads GAGVSQSPRYKVAKRGQDVALRCDPISGHVSLFWYQQALGQGPEFLTYFQNEAQLDKSGLPSDRFFAERPEGSVSTLKIQRTQQEDSAVYLCASSVESDQPQHFGDGTRLSIL.

This clonotype came up a few times. This rearrangement joins TRBV25-1 to TRBJ2-1; 8 nucleotides match TRBD2. The CDR3 length is 18 residues. Trimming removed 1 base from V and 9 bases from J; junction bases left unmatched: 17. Looked up from germline, CDR1 is MGHDK and CDR2 is SYGVNS. The CDR3 bases are TGTGCCAGCAGTGAATTTAATTCGGGAGGGGCCCGAACTGGTGAGCAGTTCTTC. Encoded protein: CASSEFNSGGARTGEQFF.

The chain has TRBV12-3 or TRBV12-4 and TRBJ1-2; 8 bases align to TRBD1. The CDR3 is made up of 16 amino acids. V dropped 6 bases and J dropped 8; count of bases not matched to a gene: 17. CDR3 region: CASRSGGASYGRGYTF. CDR3 DNA sequence: TGTGCCAGCAGGTCAGGGGGCGCCTCGTACGGAAGGGGCTACACCTTC.

The chain carries TRBV7-3 and TRBJ2-3; 10 nucleotides align to TRBD2. The CDR3 runs 15 residues. J gave up 1 base and V 4 bases, and 2 bases lay outside the gene matches. Germline V lookup: CDR1 SGHTA, CDR2 FQGTGA. The CDR3 protein is CASSSGTSGTDTQYF. CDR3 nucleotide sequence: TGTGCCAGCAGCTCCGGGACTAGCGGCACAGATACGCAGTATTTT.

This clonotype was observed a few times. This sequence joins TRBV7-2 and TRBJ2-3, with D perhaps matching TRBD1 (6 bases). The CDR3 has 16 residues. Between the trimmed V and J ends, which lost 7 bases and 0 bases, there was a span of 17 bases. Germline assignment: CDR1 SGHTA and CDR2 FQGNSA. In nucleotides, the CDR3 is TGTGCCAGCATCCCAAGGGCAGGGGAAAGCACAGATACGCAGTATTTT. Translated, it gives CASIPRAGESTDTQYF.

The V gene is TRBV20-1, the J gene TRBJ1-1; no clear D. CDR3 size: 11 residues. Looked up from germline, CDR1 is DFQATT and CDR2 is SNEGSKA (reference sequence). V lost 7 bases and J lost 4, with 10 bases in between. The CDR3 nucleotides read TGCAGTGTGGAGTACGGCACTGAAGCTTTCTTT. Amino acids: CSVEYGTEAFF.

V gene TRBV5-1 combines with J gene TRBJ2-3; weak D call: TRBD2 (5 bases). Germline CDR1 reads SGHRS; CDR2 reads YFSETQ. The CDR3 spans 13 residues. V was pared by 3 bases and J by 5 bases, with 10 bases between. The CDR3 DNA reads TGCGCCAGCAGCTGGTTACTAGAAGATACGCAGTATTTT. Encoded protein: CASSWLLEDTQYF. Supplemented by reference TRBV5-1 and TRBJ2-3, the full variable domain reads KAGVTQTPRYLIKTRGQQVTLSCSPISGHRSVSWYQQTPGQGLQFLFEYFSETQRNKGNFPGRFSGRQFSNSRSEMNVSTLELGDSALYLCASSWLLEDTQYFGPGTRLTVL.

Only a few counts were recorded for this clonotype. The rearrangement links TRBV7-9 to TRBJ2-7; the D gene could be TRBD1 or TRBD2 (5 bases each). CDR1 and CDR2 from the germline V gene are SEHNR and FQNEAQ (reference sequence). CDR3 size: 12 residues. V lost 1 base, J lost 8 bases, and 9 bases lay in between. The CDR3 bases are TGTGCCAGCAGCTTAGAGGGGAGTCAGCAGTACTTC. Amino acid sequence: CASSLEGSQQYF.